The sequence of this T cell receptor beta chain was determined in a study of T-cell memory formation after mild COVID-19. Study findings and constraints: Cross-reactive memory appears to have joined, as suggested by some responding clones showing up in pre-infection memory.

TCRdb re-called the 5' RACE reads through MiXCR, storing one row per CDR3 protein. The sample consists of 110,000 to 150,000 distinct CDR3 sequences, more than 13% of them appearing once. The CDR3 is made up of 10 amino acids. Looked up from germline, CDR1 is SQVTM and CDR2 is ANQGSEA. The V end lost 5 bases, the J end lost 7 bases, and 8 bases lay between the germline ends. Turning to this clonotype: Its antigen is not known.

The origin of this receptor is an adult woman who had mild COVID-19 (a few samples of this study predate the infection). Cell type and time point are not known. The chain links TRBV29-1 to TRBJ1-1, with D perhaps TRBD1 (5 bases). The sequenced sample consisted of PBMCs or a T cell subset sorted from them (not recorded which). The CDR3 is CSVRGFEAFF. The CDR3 region has the DNA TGCAGCGTTCGGGGCTTTGAAGCTTTCTTT.